This T cell receptor beta chain was identified during a study of CD8+CD57+ T cells in acquired aplastic anemia. Patients included in sequencing had previously demonstrated CD8+CD57+ cell expansion by flow cytometry. This clonotype was seen ten or more times. Investigators profiled TCR beta VDJ and CDR3 from genomic DNA template. TCRdb recomputed calls from the reads with MiXCR, one row per CDR3 protein. This repertoire shows a few hundred thousand distinct CDR3 sequences, around a third found once; its top ten account for about 0.8%. The clonotype was recovered from a human donor with aplastic anemia. Source material: sorted CD4+, CD8+, or CD8+CD57+ T cells (not recorded which) from PBMCs.

As DNA, the CDR3 is TGTGCCAGCAGCCAAGCGAATGTATTCACCGAGCAGTACTTC. This translates into CASSQANVFTEQYF. The V and J genes are TRBV14 and TRBJ2-7, with D hard to call. The germline V gene has CDR1 SGHDN and CDR2 FVKESK. The CDR3 covers 14 residues. The V and J ends lost 1 base and 6 bases respectively, with 13 bases between them.